The present entry profiles one T cell receptor beta chain with its context. In the authors' methods: Using reference gene primer amplification, nucleated cell counts were estimated. The assay was immunoSEQ multiplex PCR, and TCRdb's table has in-frame clones only and misses some. V and J calls and clone size are given by that table; D and trimming were obtained from the DNA. The sample shows about 370,000 clones, around 87% of them seen only once. A Seattle source enrolled patients during active infection and followed them longitudinally. This entry comes from a study of blood T cell repertoires in COVID-19. Overall study: Whether acute or convalescent, the COVID-19 samples came from the United States, Italy and Spain.

V shed 3 bases, J shed 4 bases, and the junction held 5 bases outside the gene matches. Germline CDR1 and CDR2: LNHDA and SQIVND (reference sequence). CDR3 length: 15 residues. The sample taken for sequencing was peripheral blood. This TCR came from a woman in her twenties or thirties with COVID-19, enrolled during active disease. The chain links TRBV19 to TRBJ2-2, with 7 bases fitting TRBD2. CDR3 coding DNA: TGTGCCAGTAGTATGATAACTAGCGTCACCGGGGAGCTGTTTTTT. Translated: CASSMITSVTGELFF.